The 11 T cell receptor beta chains reported below all come from one sample, sequenced in a study of CDR3 diversity in severe acne. TCRdb passed the PCR reads through MiXCR, listing each CDR3 protein once. The profile shows roughly 100,000 distinct CDR3 sequences, 51% of them singletons. Sequences were obtained from blood. All receptors come from a male donor with acne.

A remark on this clonotype: A read error may produce the germline difference seen at one junction end. The chain joins TRBV2 to TRBJ1-4; TRBD1 is a possible D gene (5 bases). The CDR3 has 11 amino acids. Germline lookup yields CDR1 SNHLY and CDR2 FYNNEI. Here the CDR3 DNA reads TGCGCCAGCGGTGGACACGAAAAACTGTTTTTT. It specifies CASGGHEKLFF.

The rearrangement joins TRBV7-9 to TRBJ2-7, with 10 positions matching TRBD2. CDR3 size: 17 residues. With 4 bases clipped from V and 3 bases from J, the junction kept 12 bases outside the gene matches. Germline CDR1 reads SEHNR; CDR2 reads FQNEAQ (reference sequence). As DNA, the CDR3 is TGTGCCAGCAGCTCCCCTCCCACTAGCGGGACCTTCTACGAGCAGTACTTC. Translation: CASSSPPTSGTFYEQYF.

The chain combines TRBV20-1 with TRBJ2-3; 10 bases map to TRBD1. Losses at the gene ends were 6 bases for V and 1 base for J; bases not matched to a gene: 16. This CDR3 is 18 amino acids long. Germline V gene lookup returns CDR1 DFQATT and CDR2 SNEGSKA (reference sequence). The CDR3 nucleotides read TGCAGTGCCGAGGGACAGGGGATCTCCGGCTATGGCACAGATACGCAGTATTTT. It yields the protein CSAEGQGISGYGTDTQYF.

V and J are TRBV12-3 or TRBV12-4 and TRBJ1-6; unclear D gene. Trimming removed 6 bases at V and 0 bases at J, with 6 bases between. The CDR3 is made up of 14 amino acids. The CDR3 region has the DNA TGTGCCAGCAGGCAGAGCTCCTATAATTCACCCCTCCACTTT. It codes for CASRQSSYNSPLHF.

Note on this clonotype: A much more abundant neighbour one base away suggests this may be a read error. This chain links TRBV9 with TRBJ1-2; the D gene is possibly TRBD1 (5 bases). CDR1 is SGDLS, CDR2 YYNGEE, per germline. The CDR3 runs to 13 residues. The DNA for the CDR3 is TGTGCCAGCGGCGTAGATGCCAGGGCTAAAAACACCTTC. It encodes CASGVDARAKNTF.

The chain joins TRBV11-2 to TRBJ2-5; no firm D call. Per the germline V gene, CDR1 is SGHAT and CDR2 is FQNNGV. V lost 5 bases to trimming and J lost 5 bases, with 21 bases between them. The CDR3 loop spans 16 amino acids. CDR3 nucleotides: TGTGCCAGCAGCCAAAACCCTAGTCCCAAAGGGGAGACCCAGTACTTC. It encodes CASSQNPSPKGETQYF.

This clonotype was recorded many times. The genes are TRBV7-2 and TRBJ2-3, with D possibly matching TRBD1 (6 bases). The V gene's germline CDR1 is SGHTA and CDR2 FQGNSA. The CDR3 is made up of 14 amino acids. Deletions cut 1 base from V and 4 bases from J, with 9 bases between. The CDR3 loop is CASSLERTADTQYF. The CDR3 DNA reads TGTGCCAGCAGCTTAGAAAGGACAGCAGATACGCAGTATTTT.

This clonotype was recorded at least ten times. V and J are TRBV7-2 and TRBJ2-2; 9 nucleotides line up with TRBD1. The CDR3 is made up of 15 amino acids. The junction had 5 bases not matched to a gene; V was cut back by 3 bases and J by 6 bases. Per germline, CDR1 SGHTA and CDR2 FQGNSA. CDR3 sequence (DNA): TGTGCCAGCAGCTTTGCAAGGACAGGGGCCGGGGAGCTGTTTTTT. This gives the protein CASSFARTGAGELFF.

In the case of this clonotype: Since the CDR3 does not end with the conserved phenylalanine or tryptophan, this likely comes from a read error. V and J are TRBV5-4 and TRBJ2-5; TRBD2 might be the D (6 bases). The V end lost 0 bases, the J end lost 2 bases, and 14 bases lay between the germline ends. There are 16 residues in the CDR3. CDR1 and CDR2 from the germline V gene are SGHNT and YYREEE (reference sequence). This CDR3 is CASSLAGLAIQETQYL. As DNA, the CDR3 is TGTGCCAGCAGCTTGGCGGGTCTAGCGATACAAGAGACCCAGTACCTC.

The CDR3 region has the DNA TGTGCCAGCGGCTCACGACTAGCAGAAGGGCAGGCTTGCGAGCAGTACTTC. Translation gives CASGSRLAEGQACEQYF. This chain links TRBV7-8 with TRBJ2-7, with TRBD2 matching 7 bases. Germline values: CDR1 SGHVS, CDR2 FQNEAQ. This CDR3 has 17 amino acids. The trim removed 8 bases at V and 6 bases at J, leaving 22 bases unmatched.

V gene TRBV20-1 combines with J gene TRBJ2-2, with a tentative D call TRBD2 (6 bases). This CDR3 has 14 amino acids. CDR1 is DFQATT, CDR2 SNEGSKA, per germline (reference sequence). Between the trimmed V and J ends, which lost 5 bases and 4 bases, there was a span of 14 bases. Here the CDR3 DNA reads TGCAGTGCTGGGGCGCGGGGAGGCACCGGGGAGCTGTTTTTT. Translated, it gives CSAGARGGTGELFF.